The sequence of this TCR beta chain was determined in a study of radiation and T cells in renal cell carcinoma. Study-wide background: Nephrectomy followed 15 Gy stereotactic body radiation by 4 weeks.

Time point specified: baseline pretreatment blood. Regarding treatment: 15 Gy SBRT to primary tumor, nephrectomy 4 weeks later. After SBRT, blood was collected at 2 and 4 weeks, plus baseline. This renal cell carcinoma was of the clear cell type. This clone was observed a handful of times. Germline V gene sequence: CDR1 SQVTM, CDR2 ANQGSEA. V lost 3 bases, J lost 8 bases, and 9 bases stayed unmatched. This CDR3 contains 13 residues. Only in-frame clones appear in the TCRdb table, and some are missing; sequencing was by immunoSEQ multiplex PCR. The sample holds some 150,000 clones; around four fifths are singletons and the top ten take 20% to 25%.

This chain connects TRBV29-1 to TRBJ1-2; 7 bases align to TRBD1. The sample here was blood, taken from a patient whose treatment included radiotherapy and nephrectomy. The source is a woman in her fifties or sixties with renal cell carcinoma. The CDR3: CSVEEWQGDGYTF. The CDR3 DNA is TGCAGCGTTGAGGAGTGGCAGGGGGACGGCTACACCTTC.